Following are 2 T cell receptor beta chains from one sample sequenced in a study of T cell responses to AZD1222 COVID-19 vaccine. Sequencing used immunoSEQ multiplex PCR; TCRdb keeps in-frame clones, though not all of them. The data hold 90,000 to 130,000 clones, with 85% to 95% observed a single time. The material was peripheral blood, obtained 28 days after the second AZD1222 dose. These receptor sequences come from an adult who received the AZD1222 COVID-19 vaccine.

The V gene is TRBV5-5, the J gene TRBJ1-2, with a tentative D call TRBD1 (5 bases). The CDR3 loop spans 13 amino acids. Trimming removed 1 base at V and 6 bases at J, with 10 bases between. The germline V gene has CDR1 SGHKS and CDR2 YYEKEE (reference sequence). The CDR3 DNA sequence: TGTGCCAGCAGCTTGTGGGGGAACGATGGCTACACCTTC. Translated, it gives CASSLWGNDGYTF.

V is TRBV3-1 (or the pseudogene TRBV3-2) and J is TRBJ1-2, with 8 bases lining up with TRBD1. The CDR3 runs to 14 residues. Germline V gene lookup returns CDR1 LGHDT and CDR2 YNNKEL (reference sequence). After removal of 4 bases from V and 7 bases from J, the junction contained 8 bases not matched to a gene. CDR3 DNA sequence: TGTGCCAGCAGCCTAAAGTCCGACAGGGGTGGCTACACCTTC. Translating it yields CASSLKSDRGGYTF.